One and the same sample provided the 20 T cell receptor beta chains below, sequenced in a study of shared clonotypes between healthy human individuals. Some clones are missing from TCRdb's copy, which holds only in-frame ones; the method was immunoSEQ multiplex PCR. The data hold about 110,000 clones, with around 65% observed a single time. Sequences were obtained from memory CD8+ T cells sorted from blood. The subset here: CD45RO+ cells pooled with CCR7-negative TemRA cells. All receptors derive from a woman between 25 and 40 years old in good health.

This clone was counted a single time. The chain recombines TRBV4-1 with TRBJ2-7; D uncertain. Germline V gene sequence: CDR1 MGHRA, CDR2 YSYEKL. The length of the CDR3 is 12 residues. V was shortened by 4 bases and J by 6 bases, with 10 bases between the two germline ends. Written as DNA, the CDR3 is TGCGCCAGCAGCCCCCCCTTAGGCGAGCAGTACTTC. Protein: CASSPPLGEQYF.

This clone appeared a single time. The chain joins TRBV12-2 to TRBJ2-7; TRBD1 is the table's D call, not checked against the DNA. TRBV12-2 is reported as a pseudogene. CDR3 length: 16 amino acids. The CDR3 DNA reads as TGTGCAAGTCGCCTGGACCTGGGGACAGGGGCCTACGAGCAGTACTTC. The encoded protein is CASRLDLGTGAYEQYF.

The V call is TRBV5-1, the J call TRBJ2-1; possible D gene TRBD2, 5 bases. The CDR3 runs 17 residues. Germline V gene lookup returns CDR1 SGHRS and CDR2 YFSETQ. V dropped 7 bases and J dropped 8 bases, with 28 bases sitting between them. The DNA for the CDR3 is TGCGCCAGCGCCGCTTGGGGTGGGTCAGGAGGAGGTTATGAGCAGTTCTTC. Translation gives CASAAWGGSGGGYEQFF.

CDR3 in DNA: TGTGCCAGCAGTTACGATCCGGGACTCCCGCTTCGGGAGCAGTACTTC. Translation gives CASSYDPGLPLREQYF. This chain joins TRBV7-2 and TRBJ2-7, with D possibly matching TRBD2 (6 bases). Trimming removed 6 bases at V and 7 bases at J, with 25 bases between. Germline-derived CDR1 and CDR2 are SGHTA and FQGNSA. The CDR3 loop spans 16 amino acids.

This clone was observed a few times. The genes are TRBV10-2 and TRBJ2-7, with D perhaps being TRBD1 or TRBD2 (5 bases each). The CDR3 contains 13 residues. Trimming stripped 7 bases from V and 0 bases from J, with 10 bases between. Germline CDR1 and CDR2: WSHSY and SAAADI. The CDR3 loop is CASIGGTSYEQYF. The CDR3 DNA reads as TGCGCCAGCATTGGTGGGACCTCCTACGAGCAGTACTTC.

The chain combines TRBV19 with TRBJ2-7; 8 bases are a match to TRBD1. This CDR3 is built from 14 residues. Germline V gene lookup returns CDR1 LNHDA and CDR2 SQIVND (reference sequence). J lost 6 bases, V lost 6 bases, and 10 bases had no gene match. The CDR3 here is CASSARDRGPEQYF. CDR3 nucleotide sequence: TGTGCCAGTAGCGCGCGAGACAGGGGTCCCGAGCAGTACTTC.

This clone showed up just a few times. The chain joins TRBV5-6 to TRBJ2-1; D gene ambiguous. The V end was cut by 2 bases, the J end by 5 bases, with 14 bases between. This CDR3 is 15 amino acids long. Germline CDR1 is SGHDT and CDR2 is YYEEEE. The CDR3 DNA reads TGTGCCAGCAGCTTTATCGGCGGTCGAGACAATGAGCAGTTCTTC. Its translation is CASSFIGGRDNEQFF.

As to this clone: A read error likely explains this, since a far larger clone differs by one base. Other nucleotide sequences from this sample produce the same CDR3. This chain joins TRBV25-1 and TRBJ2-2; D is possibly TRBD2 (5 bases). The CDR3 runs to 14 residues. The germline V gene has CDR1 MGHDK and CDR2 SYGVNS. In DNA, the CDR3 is TGTGCCAGCAGTGAACCCCGGCACACCGGGGAGTTGTTTTTT. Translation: CASSEPRHTGELFF.

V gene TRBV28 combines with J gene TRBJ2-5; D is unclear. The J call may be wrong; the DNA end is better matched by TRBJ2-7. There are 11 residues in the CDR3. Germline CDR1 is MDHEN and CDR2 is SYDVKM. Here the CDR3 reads CASSLRGEQYF. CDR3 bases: TGTGCCAGCAGTCTTAGAGGCGAGCAGTACTTC.

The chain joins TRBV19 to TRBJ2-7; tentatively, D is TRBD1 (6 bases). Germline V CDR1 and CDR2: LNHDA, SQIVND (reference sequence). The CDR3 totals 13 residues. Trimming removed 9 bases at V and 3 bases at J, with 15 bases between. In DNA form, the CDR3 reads TGTGCCAGCCGGGACATGATAAACTACGAGCAGTACTTC. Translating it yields CASRDMINYEQYF.

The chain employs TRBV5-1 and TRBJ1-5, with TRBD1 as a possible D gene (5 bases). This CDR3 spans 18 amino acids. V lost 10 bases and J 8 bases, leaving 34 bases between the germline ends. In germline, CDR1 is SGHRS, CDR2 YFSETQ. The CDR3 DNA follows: TGCGCCGTGCCCCAGGGCCCCCTAGGAACCGTGCTAAAGAAGCCCCAGCATTTT. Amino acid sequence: CAVPQGPLGTVLKKPQHF.

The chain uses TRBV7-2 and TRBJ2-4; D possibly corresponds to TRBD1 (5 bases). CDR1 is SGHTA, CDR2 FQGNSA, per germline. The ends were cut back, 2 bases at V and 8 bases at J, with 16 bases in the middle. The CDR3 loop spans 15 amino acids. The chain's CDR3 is CASSLQGFRRHIQYF. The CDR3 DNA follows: TGTGCCAGCAGCTTACAGGGTTTTCGGCGACACATTCAGTACTTC.

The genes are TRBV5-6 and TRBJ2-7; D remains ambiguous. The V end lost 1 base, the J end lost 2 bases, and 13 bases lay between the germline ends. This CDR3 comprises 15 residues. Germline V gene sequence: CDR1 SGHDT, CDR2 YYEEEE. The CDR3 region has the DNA TGTGCCAGCAGCTTGAGACGCCCGCACGCCTACGAGCAGTACTTC. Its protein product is CASSLRRPHAYEQYF.

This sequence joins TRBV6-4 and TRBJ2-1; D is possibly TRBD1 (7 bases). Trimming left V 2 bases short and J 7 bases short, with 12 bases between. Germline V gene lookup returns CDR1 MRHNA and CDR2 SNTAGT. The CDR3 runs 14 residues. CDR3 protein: CASSDGQGGNEQFF. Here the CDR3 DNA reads TGTGCCAGCAGTGACGGGCAGGGGGGAAATGAGCAGTTCTTC.

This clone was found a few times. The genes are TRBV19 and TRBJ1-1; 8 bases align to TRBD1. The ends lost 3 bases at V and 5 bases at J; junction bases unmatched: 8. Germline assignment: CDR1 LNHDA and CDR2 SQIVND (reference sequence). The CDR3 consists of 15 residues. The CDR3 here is CASSIQDRVLTEAFF. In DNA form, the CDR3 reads TGTGCCAGTAGTATTCAGGACAGGGTGTTGACTGAAGCTTTCTTT.

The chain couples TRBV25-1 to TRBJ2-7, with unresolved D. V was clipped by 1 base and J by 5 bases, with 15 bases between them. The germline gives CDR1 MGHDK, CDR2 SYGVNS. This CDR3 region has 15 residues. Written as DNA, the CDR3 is TGTGCCAGCAGTGAATCTTTGTGGGATTCCCACGAGCAGTACTTC. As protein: CASSESLWDSHEQYF.

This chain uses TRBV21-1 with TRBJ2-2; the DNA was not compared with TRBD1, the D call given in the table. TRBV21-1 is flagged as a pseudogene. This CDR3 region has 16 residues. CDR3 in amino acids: CASSTDYTGLTGELFF. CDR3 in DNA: TGTGCCAGCAGTACGGATTACACAGGCTTGACCGGGGAGCTGTTTTTT.

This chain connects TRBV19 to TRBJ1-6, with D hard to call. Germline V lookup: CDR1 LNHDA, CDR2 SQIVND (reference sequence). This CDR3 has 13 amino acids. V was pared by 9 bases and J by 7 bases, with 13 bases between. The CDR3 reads CASTDQANSPLHF. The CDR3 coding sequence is TGTGCCAGCACCGACCAAGCAAATTCACCCCTCCACTTT.

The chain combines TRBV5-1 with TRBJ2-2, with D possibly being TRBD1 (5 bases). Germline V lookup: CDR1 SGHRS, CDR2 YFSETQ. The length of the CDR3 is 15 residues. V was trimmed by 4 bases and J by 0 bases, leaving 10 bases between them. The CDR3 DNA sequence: TGCGCCAGCAGCGGGTGGACACCGAACACCGGGGAGCTGTTTTTT. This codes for CASSGWTPNTGELFF. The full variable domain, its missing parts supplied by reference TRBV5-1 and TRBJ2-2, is KAGVTQTPRYLIKTRGQQVTLSCSPISGHRSVSWYQQTPGQGLQFLFEYFSETQRNKGNFPGRFSGRQFSNSRSEMNVSTLELGDSALYLCASSGWTPNTGELFFGEGSRLTVL.

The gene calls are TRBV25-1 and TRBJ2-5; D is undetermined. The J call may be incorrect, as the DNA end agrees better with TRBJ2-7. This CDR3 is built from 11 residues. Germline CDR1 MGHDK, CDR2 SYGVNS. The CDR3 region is CASSDRYEQYF. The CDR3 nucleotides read TGTGCCAGCAGTGATCGCTACGAGCAGTACTTC.